The next 27 T cell receptor beta chains were all read from a single sample in a study of shared clonotypes between healthy human individuals. TCRdb's copy holds only in-frame clones and misses some; the assay was immunoSEQ multiplex PCR. This sample has about 1.1 million clones; around 82% occur once, and the top ten carry 0.55% to 0.7%. Sequences were obtained from memory CD4+ T cells from PBMCs. Subset in this sample: CD45RA-negative fraction. The origin of the receptors is a man between 18 and 29 years old in good health. Some clones in this sample may be carry-over from other donors' samples.

This chain joins TRBV7-6 and TRBJ1-4; D might be TRBD1 (6 bases). Trimming cost V 5 bases and J 7 bases, with 14 bases left between them. Germline CDR1 reads SGHVS; CDR2 reads FNYEAQ. The length of the CDR3 is 14 residues. CDR3 coding DNA: TGTGCCAGCAGCCAATGGACAGATACTGAAAAACTGTTTTTT. This translates into CASSQWTDTEKLFF.

The V and J genes are TRBV21-1 and TRBJ1-1; the table assigns TRBD1, which was not confirmed against the DNA. TRBV21-1 has pseudogene status. The CDR3 is 13 amino acids. CDR3 protein: CASSKEKGARAFF. DNA for the CDR3: TGTGCCAGCAGCAAAGAGAAGGGGGCGAGGGCTTTCTTT.

The chain links TRBV2 to TRBJ2-3; 10 bases align to TRBD2. The CDR3 runs 15 residues. V lost 4 bases to trimming and J lost 5 bases; unmatched junction nucleotides: 6. Germline lookup yields CDR1 SNHLY and CDR2 FYNNEI. CDR3 coding DNA: TGTGCCAGCAGTGGTAAAAGCGGGAGGGAAGATACGCAGTATTTT. Its translation: CASSGKSGREDTQYF.

This chain joins TRBV7-8 and TRBJ1-5; D gene ambiguous. Looked up from germline, CDR1 is SGHVS and CDR2 is FQNEAQ. This CDR3 region has 13 residues. The germline V and J ends were trimmed by 1 base and 5 bases, with 6 bases remaining between them. The CDR3 sequence is CASSLGQHQPQHF. The CDR3, as DNA: TGTGCCAGCAGCTTAGGTCAGCATCAGCCCCAGCATTTT.

The chain uses TRBV5-1 and TRBJ2-7; no firm D call. This CDR3 has 12 amino acids. CDR1 and CDR2 from the germline V gene are SGHRS and YFSETQ. Trimming removed 1 base from V and 3 bases from J, with 5 bases in between. The CDR3 region is CASSLSDYEQYF. The CDR3 region has the DNA TGCGCCAGCAGCTTGTCCGACTACGAGCAGTACTTC. Variable domain in full (rest from reference TRBV5-1 and TRBJ2-7): KAGVTQTPRYLIKTRGQQVTLSCSPISGHRSVSWYQQTPGQGLQFLFEYFSETQRNKGNFPGRFSGRQFSNSRSEMNVSTLELGDSALYLCASSLSDYEQYFGPGTRLTVT.

V is TRBV2 and J is TRBJ2-3; 9 bases are a match to TRBD2. The ends lost 6 bases at V and 14 bases at J; junction bases unmatched: 12. In germline, CDR1 is SNHLY, CDR2 FYNNEI. The CDR3 spans 13 residues. CDR3 protein: CASRETREGGPYF. Written as DNA, the CDR3 is TGTGCCAGCAGAGAAACGCGGGAGGGAGGTCCGTATTTT.

This chain connects TRBV29-1 to TRBJ2-3; TRBD2 matches 12 bases. The CDR3 runs 15 residues. In germline, CDR1 is SQVTM, CDR2 ANQGSEA. The ends lost 6 bases at V and 6 bases at J; junction bases unmatched: 10. The CDR3 DNA is TGCAGCGTCGACGGACTAGCGGGACTCCTGGATACGCAGTATTTT. Translating it yields CSVDGLAGLLDTQYF.

To note about this clone: This may be a read error: a much more frequent sequence differs by one nucleotide. V is TRBV6-6 and J is TRBJ2-7; the match to TRBD1 covers 7 bases. The CDR3 has 13 amino acids. J gave up 7 bases and V 8 bases, and 11 bases lay outside the gene matches. Germline V gene data show CDR1 as MNHNY and CDR2 as SVGAGI (reference sequence). For the CDR3, the DNA is TGTGCCAGCTCCGGACAGGTGGGGGATGAGCAGTACTTC. Translating gives CASSGQVGDEQYF.

V gene TRBV15 combines with J gene TRBJ1-2; the D is unclear. The germline CDR1 and CDR2 sequences are LNHNV and YYDKDF (reference sequence). The CDR3 covers 14 residues. Trimming took 5 bases from V and 4 from J, leaving 14 bases between them. CDR3 amino acids: CATSPRYAAYGYTF. CDR3 coding DNA: TGTGCCACCAGCCCTAGGTATGCGGCCTATGGCTACACCTTC.

The V gene is TRBV15, the J gene TRBJ2-7; D is unresolved. CDR1 and CDR2 from the germline V gene are LNHNV and YYDKDF (reference sequence). V was cut by 5 bases and J by 3 bases, with 8 bases left in between. This CDR3 has 12 amino acids. The CDR3 DNA sequence: TGTGCCACCAGCCAAAAAGGCTACGAGCAGTACTTC. This sequence encodes CATSQKGYEQYF.

The genes are TRBV5-1 and TRBJ1-1, with D tentatively TRBD1 (5 bases). The CDR3 extends over 14 amino acids. V was pared by 1 base and J by 3 bases, with 10 bases between. CDR1 SGHRS and CDR2 YFSETQ come from the germline V gene. In DNA form, the CDR3 reads TGCGCCAGCAGCTTGAAGCAGGGAGACACTGAAGCTTTCTTT. This codes for CASSLKQGDTEAFF.

The chain employs TRBV2 and TRBJ2-1, with a tentative D call TRBD1 (6 bases). Germline CDR1 is SNHLY and CDR2 is FYNNEI. Trimming removed 7 bases from V and 4 bases from J, with 11 bases in between. The CDR3 contains 13 residues. The DNA for the CDR3 is TGTGCCAGCACCGGACAGTTTTACAATGAGCAGTTCTTC. Translated, it gives CASTGQFYNEQFF.

The rearrangement joins TRBV30 to TRBJ1-1; D gene ambiguous. V was clipped by 0 bases and J by 2 bases, with 7 bases between them. Germline CDR1 and CDR2: GTSNPN and SVGIG (reference sequence). This CDR3 is 13 amino acids long. The CDR3 DNA reads TGTGCCTGGAGTGTACTACCTAACACTGAAGCTTTCTTT. Translating gives CAWSVLPNTEAFF.

The genes are TRBV7-9 and TRBJ1-3; a possible D gene is TRBD1 (5 bases). The CDR3 has 14 residues. The V gene lost 5 bases and the J gene lost 2 bases, with 10 bases spanning the gap. CDR1 SEHNR and CDR2 FQNEAQ come from the germline V gene (reference sequence). CDR3 residues: CASSPRGTGNTIYF. Written as DNA, the CDR3 is TGTGCCAGCAGCCCACGGGGGACTGGAAACACCATATATTTT. Filled out from reference TRBV7-9 and TRBJ1-3, the complete variable domain reads DTGVSQNPRHKITKRGQNVTFRCDPISEHNRLYWYRQTLGQGPEFLTYFQNEAQLEKSRLLSDRFSAERPKGSFSTLEIQRTEQGDSAMYLCASSPRGTGNTIYFGEGSWLTVV.

This clone was counted only a few times. This sequence joins TRBV28 and TRBJ2-5; 8 bases agree with TRBD2. This CDR3 comprises 14 residues. From germline, CDR1 is MDHEN and CDR2 SYDVKM. Trimming cost V 7 bases and J 3 bases; bases outside gene matches: 7. The CDR3 sequence is CASTVAGREETQYF. DNA of the CDR3: TGTGCCAGCACCGTAGCCGGGAGGGAAGAGACCCAGTACTTC.

The chain recombines TRBV5-8 with TRBJ2-5; 14 bases agree with TRBD2. Germline CDR1 and CDR2: SGHTS and YDEGEE. V gave up 2 bases and J gave up 1 base; unmatched junction bases: 7. This CDR3 region has 18 residues. This chain's CDR3 is CASSLRLAGGPPQETQYF. In nucleotides, the CDR3 is TGTGCCAGCAGCTTAAGACTAGCGGGAGGGCCTCCCCAAGAGACCCAGTACTTC.

Ten or more counts support this clone. This chain links TRBV19 with TRBJ1-1; 10 bases fit TRBD1. V lost 6 bases and J lost 5; bases outside the gene matches: 6. This CDR3 has 14 amino acids. Germline lookup yields CDR1 LNHDA and CDR2 SQIVND (reference sequence). The CDR3 spells CASRGRDRGTEAFF. DNA of the CDR3: TGTGCCAGTAGGGGCCGGGACAGGGGAACTGAAGCTTTCTTT.

The chain employs TRBV30 and TRBJ2-7, with D unclear. Germline V gene lookup returns CDR1 GTSNPN and CDR2 SVGIG (reference sequence). CDR3 length: 18 residues. V lost 2 bases and J lost 1, with 24 bases in between. CDR3 DNA: TGTGCCTGGAGTACGGGTACCCTTTCGCCATACAATTCCTACGAGCAGTACTTC. Its translation is CAWSTGTLSPYNSYEQYF.

This clone has more than one count but fewer than ten. The chain carries TRBV10-3 and TRBJ2-3; D might be TRBD1 (6 bases). The germline V and J ends were trimmed by 7 bases and 2 bases, with 10 bases remaining between them. Germline CDR1 and CDR2: ENHRY and SYGVKD. The CDR3 sequence is 13 residues long. CDR3 sequence reads: CAIKGTPTDTQYF. The CDR3 coding sequence is TGTGCCATCAAAGGGACACCCACAGATACGCAGTATTTT.

This clone was found a few times. The chain couples TRBV14 to TRBJ1-2, with D possibly TRBD1 on 5 matching bases. Trimming cost V 1 base and J 4 bases, with 16 bases left between them. Germline CDR1 is SGHDN and CDR2 is FVKESK. This CDR3 region has 16 residues. CDR3 sequence: CASSQGSVGQGYGYTF. The CDR3 DNA sequence: TGTGCCAGCAGCCAAGGGTCTGTGGGGCAAGGCTATGGCTACACCTTC. Based on the CDR3 plus reference TRBV14 and TRBJ1-2, the full variable domain is EAGVTQFPSHSVIEKGQTVTLRCDPISGHDNLYWYRRVMGKEIKFLLHFVKESKQDESGMPNNRFLAERTGGTYSTLKVQPAELEDSGVYFCASSQGSVGQGYGYTFGSGTRLTVV.

V is TRBV7-9 and J is TRBJ2-5; 7 nucleotides match TRBD2. The CDR3 contains 15 residues. The V gene's germline CDR1 is SEHNR and CDR2 FQNEAQ (reference sequence). After removal of 5 bases from V and 3 bases from J, the junction contained 9 bases not matched to a gene. The CDR3 DNA is TGTGCCAGCAGCCTTTTACGGGGGGTCGAAGAGACCCAGTACTTC. As protein: CASSLLRGVEETQYF.

The CDR3 region has the DNA TGCAGCGTTGGGGGGTCTAGCGGGAGCTCCTACAATGAGCAGTTCTTC. This sequence encodes CSVGGSSGSSYNEQFF. The rearrangement uses TRBV29-1 and TRBJ2-1; 10 bases are shared with TRBD2. Per germline, CDR1 SQVTM and CDR2 ANQGSEA. V was pared by 4 bases and J by 0 bases, with 6 bases of the junction left unmatched. CDR3 length equals 16 residues.

The chain is built from TRBV23-1 and TRBJ1-5; 8 nucleotides line up with TRBD1. TRBV23-1 is treated as an ORF (open reading frame) with a function not yet certain. This CDR3 has 19 residues. V lost 0 bases, J lost 5 bases, and 15 bases stayed unmatched. The CDR3 reads CASSQSKARGRRAHQPQHF. The CDR3 nucleotides read TGCGCCAGCAGTCAATCTAAGGCCAGGGGGCGTCGGGCTCATCAGCCCCAGCATTTT.

This chain links TRBV29-1 with TRBJ2-1; 10 bases map to TRBD1. V shed 7 bases and J 8 bases; nucleotides not matched to a gene: 11. CDR1 SQVTM and CDR2 ANQGSEA come from the germline V gene. The CDR3 is 14 amino acids. CDR3 residues: CSAETGGVEDEQFF. The DNA of the CDR3 is TGCAGCGCCGAGACAGGGGGCGTGGAGGATGAGCAGTTCTTC.

The gene calls are TRBV6-4 and TRBJ2-7; D unresolved. The germline V gene encodes CDR1 MRHNA and CDR2 SNTAGT. The CDR3 spans 14 residues. Trimming stripped 3 bases from V and 1 base from J, with 10 bases between. In DNA form, the CDR3 reads TGTGCCAGCAGTGAACAGCGATCGTCCTACGAGCAGTACTTC. Protein: CASSEQRSSYEQYF.

This clone turned up a few times. The chain uses TRBV19 and TRBJ1-2, with D uncertain. Per the germline V gene, CDR1 is LNHDA and CDR2 is SQIVND (reference sequence). CDR3 size: 13 residues. With 6 bases removed from V and 3 bases from J, the gap between germline ends came to 11 bases. CDR3 region: CASRGSRHYGYTF. The CDR3 region has the DNA TGTGCCAGTAGAGGATCAAGACACTATGGCTACACCTTC.

On this clone itself: Relative to the germline gene, one junction end is altered; a read error may explain this. The same CDR3 can be traced to other DNA sequences in this sample. CDR3 in DNA: TGCAGCGTTGCCGGGAGGGCCTATAATGAGCAGTTCTTC. This codes for CSVAGRAYNEQFF. The chain uses TRBV29-1 and TRBJ2-1, with 8 nucleotides matching TRBD2. Germline V gene sequence: CDR1 SQVTM, CDR2 ANQGSEA. This CDR3 has 13 residues.